This T cell receptor (beta chain) was captured in a study of beta chain features in type 1 diabetes. Whole-study results and caveats: Within each of all four CD4+ subsets, Type 1 diabetes patients had TCRB CDR3s that were moderately but significantly shorter. Naive, central memory and regulatory TCRB repertoires appeared more similar among patients than healthy donors.

Comments on this clone: The antigen is not known.

Trimming cost V 10 bases and J 7 bases, with 23 bases left between them. The CDR3 is 15 amino acids. The authors reverse transcribed all of the isolated RNA, so sequencing captured expressed TCRB transcripts. This table comes from immunoSEQ multiplex PCR, and its TCRdb copy is limited to in-frame clones, with some not included. The sample has 150,000 to 200,000 clones; roughly 60% are singletons. Blood was collected once per donor into heparin, averaging about 0.12 L. Material for sequencing was naive CD4+ T cells from blood. This rearrangement joins TRBV23-1 to TRBJ1-5; tentatively, D is TRBD1 (5 bases). TRBV23-1 qualifies as an ORF whose function is uncertain. This sequence was found in a man aged 30-40 years with type 1 diabetes. The CDR3 protein is CAIRVRERRTQPQHF. The CDR3, as DNA: TGCGCCATCAGGGTCCGGGAACGGAGAACCCAGCCCCAGCATTTT.